This T cell receptor beta chain emerged from a study of T cells in localized non-small cell lung cancer. This table comes from immunoSEQ multiplex PCR, and its TCRdb copy is limited to in-frame clones, with some not included. This table holds 48,000 or so clones, 86% found once. CDR3 length: 14 amino acids. Germline V gene sequence: CDR1 MDHEN, CDR2 SYDVKM. V lost 5 bases and J lost 10; bases outside the gene matches: 8. Findings and caveats of the study: Appearing in adjacent lung were a median approximately 50 of the top 100 tumor clones.

A word on this clone: Its antigen remains unidentified.

The TCR originated in a male donor aged 60 or older with stage III squamous cell lung carcinoma. The input for sequencing was peripheral blood, taken before any cancer treatment. The chain uses TRBV28 and TRBJ1-5; 10 bases fit TRBD1. The chain's CDR3 is CASSLGTGADPQHF. Here the CDR3 DNA reads TGTGCCAGCAGTCTCGGGACAGGGGCAGATCCCCAGCATTTT.